Given below is one TCR beta chain in context. Assay: immunoSEQ multiplex PCR; the TCRdb copy retains only in-frame clones and omits some. This repertoire shows approximately 240,000 clones, 84% found once; its top ten account for around 5.5%. This CDR3 is 14 amino acids long. Germline CDR1 reads MNHEY; CDR2 reads SVGAGI. Losses at the gene ends were 7 bases for V and 2 bases for J; bases not matched to a gene: 7. This specimen comes from a study of blood T cell repertoires in COVID-19. This chain connects TRBV6-5 to TRBJ1-2, with TRBD1 matching 7 bases. The receptor was isolated from a woman aged 60-75 years who had recovered from COVID-19. Sequencing was done on a sample of peripheral blood. The CDR3 DNA reads TGTGCCAGCACTCAGACAGGGTCAAACTATGGCTACACCTTC. This translates into CASTQTGSNYGYTF.